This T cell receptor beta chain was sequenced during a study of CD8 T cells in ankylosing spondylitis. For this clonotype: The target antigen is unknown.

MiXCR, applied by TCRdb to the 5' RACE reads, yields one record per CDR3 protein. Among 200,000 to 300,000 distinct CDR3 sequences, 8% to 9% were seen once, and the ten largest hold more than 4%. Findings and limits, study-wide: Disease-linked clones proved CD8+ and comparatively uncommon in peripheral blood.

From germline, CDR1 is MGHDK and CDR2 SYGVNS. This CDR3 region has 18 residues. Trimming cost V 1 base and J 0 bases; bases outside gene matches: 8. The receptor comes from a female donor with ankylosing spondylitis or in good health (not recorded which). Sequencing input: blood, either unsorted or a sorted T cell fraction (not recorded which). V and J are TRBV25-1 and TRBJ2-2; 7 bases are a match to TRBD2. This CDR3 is CASSEFFPGGPNTGELFF. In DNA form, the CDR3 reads TGTGCCAGCAGTGAATTCTTCCCGGGAGGACCGAACACCGGGGAGCTGTTTTTT.